This T cell receptor (beta chain) was found in a study of T cell repertoires in cytomegalovirus infection (dated by TCRdb to about 2019). Describing the broader study: Alongside well-studied HLA-B-restricted epitopes, the peptide stimulations were aimed at recently identified HLA-C-restricted CMV epitopes, whose presentation resists viral immunomodulation. Because public TCR beta signatures pointed to carriage of CMV infection together with the matching HLA type, the HLA type of each donor mattered for the analysis.

A note on this clonotype: Its antigen target is currently unknown. One base away there is no much larger clone; base qualities are not given.

General study outcomes and caveats: In the ex vivo response, HLA-C-restricted CMV-specific TCR beta clonotypes were dominant, and in two of eight donors the single most frequent clonotype came from this HLA-C-restricted group. Carriers of CMV infection plus the relevant HLA type were discriminated by the cumulative frequency of public TCR beta family members in the study cohort and in an independent 352-donor cohort.

What the treatment or condition label conveys for this sample: in vitro stimulation with specific CMV peptide epitopes to enrich CMV-specific T cells. Reads for this sample came from an Illumina HiSeq 1500. TCRdb reprocessing: public reads trimmed at Q25 with fastp, clones called with MiXCR, in-frame beta chains kept. CDR3 protein duplicates are merged, each entry listing the most common genes and DNA. The sample table contains 650,000 to 850,000 distinct CDR3 sequences; only one count was recorded for 25% to 30% of them. The top ten constitute about an eighth of the sample. The germline V gene encodes CDR1 ENHRY and CDR2 SYGVKD. The CDR3 covers 12 residues, taking in both the cysteine and the phenylalanine. Of all the DNA, just the CDR3 is kept, 36 bases in frame from base 1.

The TCR was taken from a human donor in good health (CMV status not recorded). Some clones in this sample may be carry-over from other donors' samples. The receptor chain draws on TRBV10-3 and TRBJ1-1; 7 central bases correspond to TRBD1. This material consisted of cultured CD8+ T cells from PBMCs, taken from culture after CMV antigen stimulation. This receptor carries the CDR3 CCTQGMGTEAFF. The nucleotides read TGTTGTACACAGGGGATGGGCACTGAAGCTTTCTTT.